These 5 T cell receptor beta chains came from one sample sequenced in a study of blood T cells in healthy people across ages. Using a J-beta primer mix together with a sample-barcoded 5' primer, a second PCR was run for roughly 7 to 11 cycles. TCRdb re-derived calls from the 5' RACE reads in MiXCR, one entry per CDR3 protein. The table lists some 1,800,000 distinct CDR3 sequences, 35% to 50% of them singletons, with 23% in the top ten. The source material was blood. The receptors were gathered from a human donor in good health.

This clonotype was found a few times. The chain couples TRBV20-1 to TRBJ2-7; the D gene is possibly TRBD1 (5 bases). Germline CDR1 reads DFQATT; CDR2 reads SNEGSKA (reference sequence). The CDR3 extends over 13 amino acids. The CDR3: CRASDRDSYEQYF. The CDR3 DNA is TGCAGGGCATCAGACAGAGACTCCTACGAGCAGTACTTC.

This chain uses TRBV3-1 with TRBJ2-5, with D unresolved. Looked up from germline, CDR1 is LGHDT and CDR2 is YNNKEL (reference sequence). The germline V and J ends were trimmed by 2 bases and 3 bases, with 10 bases remaining between them. This CDR3 contains 14 residues. The CDR3 here is CASSQYSLKETQYF. The CDR3 DNA follows: TGTGCCAGCAGCCAATACAGCCTCAAAGAGACCCAGTACTTC.

The chain has TRBV29-1 and TRBJ1-3; possibly TRBD1 for D (5 bases). Trimming shortened V by 7 bases and J by 2 bases, and 15 bases separated the two germline ends. The CDR3 sequence is 14 residues long. Per the germline V gene, CDR1 is SQVTM and CDR2 is ANQGSEA. The CDR3 region is CSGRDPGPGNTIYF. The CDR3 DNA is TGCAGCGGCCGGGACCCAGGTCCTGGAAACACCATATATTTT.

The chain carries TRBV12-3 or TRBV12-4 and TRBJ1-1; D is perhaps TRBD1 (6 bases). Trimming removed 5 bases from V and 6 bases from J, with 19 bases in between. This CDR3 has 15 amino acids. CDR3 sequence (DNA): TGTGCCAGCAGTCTTACAGGGTTAGGCAGCTCTGAAGCTTTCTTT. Translation: CASSLTGLGSSEAFF.

The rearrangement links TRBV7-2 to TRBJ2-3; no reliable D call. Trimming took off 5 bases at V and 2 bases at J, with 14 bases between the two ends. The CDR3 covers 15 residues. From germline, CDR1 is SGHTA and CDR2 FQGNSA. DNA for the CDR3: TGTGCCAGCAGCCCCGAGACACGACCCACAGATACGCAGTATTTT. This gives the protein CASSPETRPTDTQYF.